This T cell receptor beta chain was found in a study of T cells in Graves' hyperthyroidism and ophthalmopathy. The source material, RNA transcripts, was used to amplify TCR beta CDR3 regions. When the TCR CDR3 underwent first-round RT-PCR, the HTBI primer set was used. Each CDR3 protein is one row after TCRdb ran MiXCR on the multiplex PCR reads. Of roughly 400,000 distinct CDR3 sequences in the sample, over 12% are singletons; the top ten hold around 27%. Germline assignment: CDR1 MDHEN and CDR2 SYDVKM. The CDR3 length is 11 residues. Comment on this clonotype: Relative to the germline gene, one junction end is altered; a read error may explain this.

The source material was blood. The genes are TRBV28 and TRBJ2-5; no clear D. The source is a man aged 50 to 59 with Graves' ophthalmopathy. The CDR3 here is CATSFEETQYF. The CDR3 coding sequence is TGTGCCACCAGTTTTGAAGAGACCCAGTACTTC.